These T cell receptor beta chains were read from a single sample in a study of human T cells and chemical hapten exposure. TCRdb analysed the RACE reads with MiXCR anew, one entry per CDR3 protein. Found here are some 45,000 distinct CDR3 sequences, 4.4% of them singletons; the top ten hold around 5.5%. Specimen: whole blood. These receptors were obtained from a human donor in good health. Some clones in this sample may be carry-over from other donors' samples. Each CDR3 is given with its conserved first and last residue. D genes are given only for firm matches. Only part of the rows carry a size: once, few, many, or a class if the clone is expanded.

TRBJ2-1 TRBD1 . TRBV28 TGTGCCAGCGGATACGGGACAGGGATGCGCAATGAGCAGTTCTTC CASGYGTGMRNEQFF
TRBJ1-1 TRBD1 many TRBV6-5 TGTGCCAGCAGTTCCTCCCGACAGGGACCGACTGAAGCTTTCTTT CASSSSRQGPTEAFF
TRBJ2-1 TRBD2 many TRBV3-1 TGTGCCAGCAGCCAAAAAATGACTAGCGGGACCTCCAATGAGCAGTTCTTC CASSQKMTSGTSNEQFF
TRBJ1-5 TRBD1 many TRBV13 TGTGCCAGCAGCCTAAGAACCGGGACAGGCCTCAATCAGCCCCAGCATTTT CASSLRTGTGLNQPQHF
TRBJ2-5 . few TRBV10-1 TGCGCCAGCAGTGAGGACAGAGCCCAAGAGACCCAGTACTTC CASSEDRAQETQYF
TRBJ2-3 . many TRBV28 TGTGCCAGCAGCCCCCAAGGCCTGGGGGCAGATACGCAGTATTTT CASSPQGLGADTQYF
TRBJ2-1 . many TRBV28 TGTGCCAGCAGTCCCCCCCTCCTCGCGTCATACAATGAGCAGTTCTTC CASSPPLLASYNEQFF
TRBJ1-3 . many TRBV10-1 TGCGCCAGCAGTGCAGTCCGGGACATGATTATCTCTGGAAACACCATATATTTT CASSAVRDMIISGNTIYF
TRBJ2-1 . . TRBV5-1 TGCGCCAGCCCGCTGTCCCCACTCTACAATGAGCAGTTCTTC CASPLSPLYNEQFF
TRBJ2-6 . many TRBV5-1 TGCGCCAGCAGCAAGACAGTCCTCTCTGGGGCCAACGTCCTGACTTTC CASSKTVLSGANVLTF